Shown below are 16 T cell receptor beta chains from a single sample sequenced in a study of vaccination and CD4 T cells after COVID-19. The Oncomine TCR Beta short-read assay sequenced DNA from cultured CD4+ T cells. MiXCR, applied by TCRdb to the PCR reads, yields one record per CDR3 protein. This sample carries fewer than 20,000 distinct CDR3 sequences, about 40% of them seen once, and the ten largest clones take roughly a quarter. The sample's treatment: roughly 11-day PBMC culture with coronavirus spike peptide pools or control peptides (ViraFEST assay). These receptors have no identified antigens. The specimen comprised CD4+ T cells from blood, cultured in vitro, sampled before SARS-CoV-2 vaccination. These receptors all come from a human donor who received a COVID-19 vaccine.

The chain uses TRBV2 and TRBJ1-2; D remains ambiguous. Germline V CDR1 and CDR2: SNHLY, FYNNEI. Trimming pared 7 bases from V and 6 bases from J, leaving 12 bases between. This CDR3 is built from 12 residues. The CDR3 loop reads CASTNMGDGYTF. In DNA form, the CDR3 reads TGTGCCAGCACGAATATGGGCGATGGCTACACCTTC.

This chain joins TRBV2 and TRBJ2-3; 7 positions agree with TRBD1. Germline CDR1 and CDR2: SNHLY and FYNNEI. J gave up 0 bases and V 8 bases, and 5 bases lay outside the gene matches. The CDR3 spans 14 residues. In nucleotides, the CDR3 is TGTGCCAGCCTCCGGGACAGAAGCACAGATACGCAGTATTTT. This sequence encodes CASLRDRSTDTQYF.

V is TRBV5-4 and J is TRBJ2-7, with 7 positions matching TRBD1. The V gene end was trimmed by 7 bases and the J gene end by 3 bases; junction bases not matched to a gene: 7. CDR1 and CDR2 (germline): SGHNT, YYREEE (reference sequence). This CDR3 is built from 13 residues. CDR3 residues: CASGKGQNYEQYF. As DNA, the CDR3 is TGTGCCAGCGGGAAGGGACAGAACTACGAGCAGTACTTC. Variable domain in full (rest from reference TRBV5-4 and TRBJ2-7): ETGVTQSPTHLIKTRGQQVTLRCSSQSGHNTVSWYQQALGQGPQFIFQYYREEENGRGNFPPRFSGLQFPNYSSELNVNALELDDSALYLCASGKGQNYEQYFGPGTRLTVT.

This clonotype has only a few counts. The chain uses TRBV7-8 and TRBJ1-1; D not certain. CDR1 is SGHVS, CDR2 FQNEAQ, per germline. V lost 0 bases and J 1 base, leaving 9 bases between the germline ends. The CDR3 extends over 15 amino acids. CDR3 sequence: CASSLAPQGNTEAFF. CDR3 coding DNA: TGTGCCAGCAGCTTAGCGCCCCAAGGGAACACTGAAGCTTTCTTT.

This clonotype was detected a few times. This rearrangement joins TRBV7-9 to TRBJ1-2, with D tentatively TRBD1 (6 bases). Germline V CDR1 and CDR2: SEHNR, FQNEAQ (reference sequence). The CDR3 is 13 residues long. V was shortened by 6 bases and J by 7 bases, with 15 bases between the two germline ends. The CDR3 spells CASRPGVGSGYTF. The DNA for the CDR3 is TGTGCCAGCAGACCAGGGGTAGGCTCTGGCTACACCTTC.

The CDR3 coding sequence is TGTGCCAGTAGTATTAAGCGCCGGACCTCCTTTAACTATGGCTACACCTTC. It is translated as CASSIKRRTSFNYGYTF. The gene calls are TRBV19 and TRBJ1-2; D uncertain. The CDR3 loop spans 17 amino acids. Germline V CDR1 and CDR2: LNHDA, SQIVND (reference sequence). Deletions cut 3 bases from V and 1 base from J, with 18 bases between.

The rearrangement joins TRBV7-8 to TRBJ1-2; 7 bases line up with TRBD1. This CDR3 is built from 15 residues. V shed 5 bases, J shed 5 bases, and the junction held 11 bases outside the gene matches. Germline V gene sequence: CDR1 SGHVS, CDR2 FQNEAQ. The CDR3 loop reads CASSPGTVFQYGYTF. The CDR3, as DNA: TGTGCCAGCAGCCCCGGGACAGTATTCCAATATGGCTACACCTTC.

This clonotype was recorded once. The chain uses TRBV10-3 and TRBJ2-3; 9 bases align to TRBD1. The ends lost 4 bases at V and 2 bases at J; junction bases unmatched: 7. This CDR3 is built from 16 residues. Germline V gene sequence: CDR1 ENHRY, CDR2 SYGVKD. The CDR3 DNA reads TGTGCCATCAGTGCCCTTGGGGACAGGGACACAGATACGCAGTATTTT. Translated, it gives CAISALGDRDTDTQYF.

The chain has TRBV20-1 and TRBJ2-1; D remains ambiguous. CDR1 is DFQATT and CDR2 is SNEGSKA in the germline V gene (reference sequence). V lost 3 bases and J 1 base, leaving 10 bases between the germline ends. The CDR3 runs to 14 residues. The CDR3 region has the DNA TGCAGTGCTAGCGCTTTGGCGTCCTACAATGAGCAGTTCTTC. Translated: CSASALASYNEQFF.

This rearrangement joins TRBV2 to TRBJ2-3, with 8 bases that match TRBD2. Germline lookup yields CDR1 SNHLY and CDR2 FYNNEI. Trimming took 11 bases from V and 2 from J; bases not matched to a gene: 9. CDR3 length: 14 residues. CDR3 sequence reads: CAGRGGLDTDTQYF. Here the CDR3 DNA reads TGTGCCGGACGCGGGGGGTTAGACACAGATACGCAGTATTTT.

The sample holds a few counts of this clonotype. The V gene is TRBV27, the J gene TRBJ1-6; D is ambiguous. V lost 3 bases and J lost 4, with 13 bases in between. The CDR3 extends over 16 amino acids. Germline CDR1 reads MNHEY; CDR2 reads SMNVEV (reference sequence). This CDR3 is CASSFSYTVYNSPLHF. The CDR3 bases are TGTGCCAGCAGTTTCTCCTACACGGTGTATAATTCACCCCTCCACTTT.

The chain carries TRBV29-1 and TRBJ2-1; 8 bases line up with TRBD1. The V segment lost 0 bases and the J segment 10 bases; nucleotides outside the gene matches: 5. Germline-derived CDR1 and CDR2 are SQVTM and ANQGSEA. This CDR3 region has 13 residues. DNA of the CDR3: TGCAGCGTTGAAGACCGGACAGGGATGGAGCAGTTCTTC. It encodes CSVEDRTGMEQFF.

This rearrangement joins TRBV12-3 or TRBV12-4 to TRBJ1-5; 7 positions agree with TRBD1. This CDR3 region has 15 residues. V was pared by 4 bases and J by 5 bases, with 8 bases of the junction left unmatched. The DNA for the CDR3 is TGTGCCAGCAGTTCGGCAGGGGGAAAGGATCAGCCCCAGCATTTT. It codes for CASSSAGGKDQPQHF.

The chain carries TRBV20-1 and TRBJ2-7; 9 nucleotides agree with TRBD1. The CDR3 consists of 15 residues. J was trimmed by 6 bases and V by 1 base; bases with no gene match: 10. Germline assignment: CDR1 DFQATT and CDR2 SNEGSKA (reference sequence). The CDR3 loop is CSARAFGTGSSEQYF. The CDR3 DNA is TGCAGTGCTAGAGCATTTGGGACAGGGTCATCCGAGCAGTACTTC.

This clonotype turned up a few times. This chain uses TRBV20-1 with TRBJ1-1; tentative D call: TRBD1 (6 bases). V was trimmed by 1 base and J by 4 bases, leaving 25 bases between them. Germline loops: CDR1 DFQATT, CDR2 SNEGSKA (reference sequence). This CDR3 contains 18 residues. The CDR3 region is CSARGGRRTDLPGTEAFF. The CDR3 nucleotides are TGCAGTGCTAGAGGAGGGAGGAGGACAGACCTCCCGGGCACTGAAGCTTTCTTT.

Written as DNA, the CDR3 is TGTGCCAGCAGTTTTCCAGGGAGGAATTCACCCCTCCACTTT. Protein sequence: CASSFPGRNSPLHF. V gene TRBV12-3 or TRBV12-4 combines with J gene TRBJ1-6; a weak D match, TRBD1 (5 bases). Trimming removed 3 bases from V and 7 bases from J, with 10 bases in between. This CDR3 contains 14 residues.